The 9 T cell receptor beta chains given below trace back to one sample, sequenced in a study of PD-1 blockade in classical Hodgkin lymphoma (dated by TCRdb to between 2020 and 2021). Receptor amplification or capture employed the immunoSEQ multiplex PCR assay. TCRdb retrieved this table from immuneACCESS and kept in-frame rearrangements only. Not all clones are present; in checked studies, unresolved V genes account for under half, and no reason is known for the remainder. The sample table shows 25,000 to 35,000 clones, and around 86% are seen once. The ten biggest clones cover 2% to 3% of the sample. The time point label of this sample denotes: cycle 1 day 1 (C1D1), immediately before nivolumab initiation. Every trial patient had relapsed after autologous stem cell transplantation, and cohorts A, B and C differed in prior brentuximab vedotin exposure. Using a Miltenyi CD4+ T cell isolation kit, CD4+ T cells were purified from thawed PBMCs through magnetic negative selection.

The sequences come from CD4+ T cells from blood, collected at baseline. Receptors were obtained from a human donor with classical Hodgkin lymphoma.

This clone turned up a few times. CDR3 sequence (DNA): TGTGCCAGCAGCAAAGAAACAGGGCGTGGAAGCTACACCTTC. Its translation is CASSKETGRGSYTF. This chain connects TRBV7-9 to TRBJ1-2; tentative D call: TRBD1 (6 bases). V was shortened by 5 bases and J by 9 bases, with 19 bases between the two germline ends. Germline assignment: CDR1 SEHNR and CDR2 FQNEAQ (reference sequence). The CDR3 has 14 residues.

In its sample, this clone was seen once. The genes are TRBV7-4 and TRBJ2-7; 11 bases are a match to TRBD2. Germline loops: CDR1 SGHVT, CDR2 SQSDAQ. V trimming: 6 bases; J trimming: 1 base; junction bases outside the gene matches: 14. This CDR3 spans 18 amino acids. CDR3 sequence (DNA): TGTGCCAGCAGATCAGGGTTAGCGGGAGGGACGATATCCTACGAGCAGTACTTC. Translated: CASRSGLAGGTISYEQYF.

The sample holds a few counts of this clone. This chain connects TRBV19 to TRBJ1-4, with 9 bases matching TRBD1. Germline values: CDR1 LNHDA, CDR2 SQIVND (reference sequence). V lost 6 bases to trimming and J lost 7 bases; unmatched junction nucleotides: 6. This CDR3 is built from 14 residues. The CDR3 DNA follows: TGTGCCAGTAGCGAGGGACAGGGTAGTGAAAAACTGTTTTTT. Translated: CASSEGQGSEKLFF.

The chain is built from TRBV5-4 and TRBJ2-1; D gene ambiguous. There are 17 residues in the CDR3. The V gene lost 2 bases and the J gene lost 8 bases, with 23 bases spanning the gap. Germline CDR1 SGHNT, CDR2 YYREEE (reference sequence). The CDR3, as DNA: TGTGCCAGCAGCTTCTCGGCAGCTATATCCCCCCAATATGAGCAGTTCTTC. Its translation: CASSFSAAISPQYEQFF.

The chain links TRBV19 to TRBJ2-1; 12 nucleotides match TRBD2. Germline CDR1 LNHDA, CDR2 SQIVND (reference sequence). After removal of 4 bases from V and 6 bases from J, the junction contained 10 bases not matched to a gene. This CDR3 is 17 amino acids long. In DNA form, the CDR3 reads TGTGCCAGTAGTACTGCTTTTCTAGCGGGAGGGGGCAATGAGCAGTTCTTC. Translating it yields CASSTAFLAGGGNEQFF. Combining the CDR3 with reference TRBV19 and TRBJ2-1 gives the whole variable domain DGGITQSPKYLFRKEGQNVTLSCEQNLNHDAMYWYRQDPGQGLRLIYYSQIVNDFQKGDIAEGYSVSREKKESFPLTVTSAQKNPTAFYLCASSTAFLAGGGNEQFFGPGTRLTVL.

The chain combines TRBV9 with TRBJ2-5, with D perhaps TRBD1 (6 bases). The CDR3 is 16 amino acids. V lost 0 bases to trimming and J lost 7 bases, with 19 bases between them. The germline V gene encodes CDR1 SGDLS and CDR2 YYNGEE. This CDR3 reads CASSVGLSGRGGTQYF. The CDR3 DNA reads as TGTGCCAGCAGCGTAGGGCTCAGCGGCCGAGGGGGGACCCAGTACTTC.

This chain uses TRBV6-5 with TRBJ2-3; D remains unclear. The ends were cut back, 11 bases at V and 0 bases at J, with 9 bases in the middle. This CDR3 contains 12 residues. CDR1 and CDR2 (germline): MNHEY, SVGAGI. DNA for the CDR3: TGTGCCGTGGGTACTAGCACAGATACGCAGTATTTT. This codes for CAVGTSTDTQYF.

This clone was detected only once. The chain recombines TRBV4-1 with TRBJ1-5; possible D gene TRBD1, 6 bases. This CDR3 region has 15 residues. CDR1 and CDR2 from the germline V gene are MGHRA and YSYEKL. Trimming cost V 8 bases and J 1 base, with 15 bases left between them. The CDR3 region is CASRDKGPSNQPQHF. In DNA form, the CDR3 reads TGCGCCAGCCGGGACAAGGGGCCCAGCAATCAGCCCCAGCATTTT.

The chain combines TRBV28 with TRBJ2-7; 7 bases align to TRBD1. The trim removed 5 bases at V and 1 base at J, leaving 5 bases unmatched. Germline V gives CDR1 MDHEN, CDR2 SYDVKM. CDR3 length equals 14 residues. In DNA form, the CDR3 reads TGTGCCAGCAGTACACCGGGACAGTCCTACGAGCAGTACTTC. Its translation: CASSTPGQSYEQYF.